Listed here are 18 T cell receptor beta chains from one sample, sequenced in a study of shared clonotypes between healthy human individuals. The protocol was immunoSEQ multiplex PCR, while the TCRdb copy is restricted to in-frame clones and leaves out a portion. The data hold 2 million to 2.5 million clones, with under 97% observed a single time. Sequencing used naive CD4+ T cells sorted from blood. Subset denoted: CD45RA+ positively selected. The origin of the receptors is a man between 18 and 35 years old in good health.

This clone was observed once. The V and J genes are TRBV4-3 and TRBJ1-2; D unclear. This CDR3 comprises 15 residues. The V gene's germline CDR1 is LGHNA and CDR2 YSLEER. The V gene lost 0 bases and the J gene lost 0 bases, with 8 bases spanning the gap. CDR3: CASSQDPGTNYGYTF. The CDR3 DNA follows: TGCGCCAGCAGCCAAGATCCGGGGACTAACTATGGCTACACCTTC.

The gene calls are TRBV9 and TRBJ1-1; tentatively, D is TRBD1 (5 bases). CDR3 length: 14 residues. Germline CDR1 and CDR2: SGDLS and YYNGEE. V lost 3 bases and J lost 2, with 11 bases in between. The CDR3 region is CASSADRPNTEAFF. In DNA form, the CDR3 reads TGTGCCAGCAGCGCTGACAGACCCAACACTGAAGCTTTCTTT.

Here the CDR3 reads CASSPGQVREQYF. The CDR3 DNA is TGCGCCAGCAGCCCCGGACAGGTCCGCGAGCAGTACTTC. The J gene is TRBJ2-7, the V gene TRBV5-1, with 7 bases lining up with TRBD1. Germline values: CDR1 SGHRS, CDR2 YFSETQ. V trimming: 4 bases; J trimming: 6 bases; junction bases outside the gene matches: 7. This CDR3 region has 13 residues.

The CDR3 DNA sequence: TGTGCCAGCAGCCCAGAAGGGAGAACCTACTACGAGCAGTACTTC. It encodes CASSPEGRTYYEQYF. The chain recombines TRBV7-2 with TRBJ2-7; D is perhaps TRBD2 (5 bases). The CDR3 has 15 amino acids. Trimming took off 5 bases at V and 3 bases at J, with 17 bases between the two ends. Germline CDR1 and CDR2: SGHTA and FQGNSA. Based on the CDR3 plus reference TRBV7-2 and TRBJ2-7, the full variable domain is GAGVSQSPSNKVTEKGKDVELRCDPISGHTALYWYRQSLGQGLEFLIYFQGNSAPDKSGLPSDRFSAERTGGSVSTLTIQRTQQEDSAVYLCASSPEGRTYYEQYFGPGTRLTVT.

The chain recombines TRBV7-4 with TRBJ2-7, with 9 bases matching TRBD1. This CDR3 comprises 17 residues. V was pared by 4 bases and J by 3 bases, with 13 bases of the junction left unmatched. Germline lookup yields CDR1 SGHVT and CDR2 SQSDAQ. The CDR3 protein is CASSSSLTGGPLYEQYF. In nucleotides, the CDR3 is TGTGCCAGCAGCTCCTCGCTCACAGGGGGCCCCCTCTACGAGCAGTACTTC.

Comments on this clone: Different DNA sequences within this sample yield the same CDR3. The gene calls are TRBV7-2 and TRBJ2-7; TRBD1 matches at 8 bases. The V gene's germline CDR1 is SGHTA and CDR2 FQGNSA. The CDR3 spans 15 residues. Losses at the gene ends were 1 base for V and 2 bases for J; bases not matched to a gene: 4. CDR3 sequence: CASSLGQGATYEQYF. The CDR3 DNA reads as TGTGCCAGCAGCTTAGGTCAGGGGGCCACCTACGAGCAGTACTTC.

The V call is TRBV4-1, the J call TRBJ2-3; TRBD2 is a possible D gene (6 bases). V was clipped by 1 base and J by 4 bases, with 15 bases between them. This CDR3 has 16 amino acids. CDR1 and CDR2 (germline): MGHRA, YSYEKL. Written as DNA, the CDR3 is TGCGCCAGCAGCCAAGGGGGCGGGAATTGGGCAGATACGCAGTATTTT. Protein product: CASSQGGGNWADTQYF.

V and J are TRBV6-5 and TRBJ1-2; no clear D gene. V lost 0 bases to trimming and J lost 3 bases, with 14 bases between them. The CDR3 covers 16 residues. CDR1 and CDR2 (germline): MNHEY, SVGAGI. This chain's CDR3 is CASSYSTVTGYYGYTF. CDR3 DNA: TGTGCCAGCAGTTACTCGACGGTAACGGGCTACTATGGCTACACCTTC.

The CDR3 DNA is TGTGCCAGCAGTGAGGCGGTATTTTGGGGGGTAGTCGGTCAGCCCCAGCATTTT. It codes for CASSEAVFWGVVGQPQHF. The V and J genes are TRBV2 and TRBJ1-5, with a weak D call TRBD1 (5 bases). Trimming removed 3 bases at V and 6 bases at J, with 24 bases between. The CDR3 has 18 amino acids. Germline V gene data show CDR1 as SNHLY and CDR2 as FYNNEI.

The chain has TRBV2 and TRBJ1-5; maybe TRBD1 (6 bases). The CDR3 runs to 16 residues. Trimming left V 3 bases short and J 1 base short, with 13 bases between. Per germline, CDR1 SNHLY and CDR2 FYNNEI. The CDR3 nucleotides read TGTGCCAGCAGTGATCCAGGGGAGCGGAGCAATCAGCCCCAGCATTTT. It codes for CASSDPGERSNQPQHF.

This CDR3 is CASSLRDGRTDTQYF. The DNA of the CDR3 is TGTGCCAGCTCACTGAGGGACGGACGCACAGATACGCAGTATTTT. This rearrangement joins TRBV18 to TRBJ2-3; tentatively, D is TRBD1 or TRBD2 (5 bases each). The V gene lost 4 bases and the J gene lost 1 base, with 12 bases spanning the gap. Germline CDR1 is KGHSH and CDR2 is LQKENI. The CDR3 runs 15 residues.

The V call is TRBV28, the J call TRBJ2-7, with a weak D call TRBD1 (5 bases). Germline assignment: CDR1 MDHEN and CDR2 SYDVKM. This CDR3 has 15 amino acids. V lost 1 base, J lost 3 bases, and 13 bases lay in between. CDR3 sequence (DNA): TGTGCCAGCAGTTTATTTCAGGGTGTCCTCTACGAGCAGTACTTC. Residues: CASSLFQGVLYEQYF.

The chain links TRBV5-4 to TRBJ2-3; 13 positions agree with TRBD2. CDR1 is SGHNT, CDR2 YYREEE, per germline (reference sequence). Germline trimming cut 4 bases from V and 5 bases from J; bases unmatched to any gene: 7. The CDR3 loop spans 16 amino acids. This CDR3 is CASSRGLAGDGDTQYF. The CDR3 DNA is TGTGCCAGCAGCCGTGGACTAGCGGGAGACGGAGATACGCAGTATTTT.

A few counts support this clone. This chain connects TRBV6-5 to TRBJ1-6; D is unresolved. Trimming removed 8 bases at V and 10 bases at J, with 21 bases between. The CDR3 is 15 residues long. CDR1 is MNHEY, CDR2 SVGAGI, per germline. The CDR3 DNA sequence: TGTGCCAGCCGGCAACTGCGGACCCCAGTCTCACCCCTCCACTTT. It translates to CASRQLRTPVSPLHF.

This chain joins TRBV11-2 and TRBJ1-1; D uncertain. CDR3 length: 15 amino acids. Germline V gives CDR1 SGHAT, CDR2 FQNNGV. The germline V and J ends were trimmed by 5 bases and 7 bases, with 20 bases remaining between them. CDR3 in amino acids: CASSISRQELYEAFF. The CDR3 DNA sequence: TGTGCCAGCAGCATTTCCCGACAAGAACTTTATGAAGCTTTCTTT. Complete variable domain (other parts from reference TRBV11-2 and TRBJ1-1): EAGVAQSPRYKIIEKRQSVAFWCNPISGHATLYWYQQILGQGPKLLIQFQNNGVVDDSQLPKDRFSAERLKGVDSTLKIQPAKLEDSAVYLCASSISRQELYEAFFGQGTRLTVV.

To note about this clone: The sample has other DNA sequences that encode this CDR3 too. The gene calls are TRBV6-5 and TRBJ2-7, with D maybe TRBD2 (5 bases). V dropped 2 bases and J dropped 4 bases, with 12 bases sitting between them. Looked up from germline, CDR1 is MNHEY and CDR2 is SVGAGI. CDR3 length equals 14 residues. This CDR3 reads CASSYSRSGYEQYF. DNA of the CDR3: TGTGCCAGCAGTTACAGCCGGTCGGGGTACGAGCAGTACTTC.

This chain's CDR3 is CASSSNRGRGDTEAFF. The CDR3 nucleotides are TGTGCCAGCAGTTCGAACAGGGGGCGCGGAGACACTGAAGCTTTCTTT. The chain joins TRBV27 to TRBJ1-1; the match to TRBD1 covers 9 bases. The germline V gene encodes CDR1 MNHEY and CDR2 SMNVEV (reference sequence). This CDR3 spans 16 amino acids. Trimming took 4 bases from V and 3 from J; bases not matched to a gene: 9.

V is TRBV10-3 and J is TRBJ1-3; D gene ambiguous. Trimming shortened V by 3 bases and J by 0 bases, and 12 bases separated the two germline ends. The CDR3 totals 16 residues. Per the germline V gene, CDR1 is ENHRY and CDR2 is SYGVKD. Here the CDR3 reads CAISEWQSSSGNTIYF. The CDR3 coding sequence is TGTGCCATCAGTGAATGGCAGTCCAGCTCTGGAAACACCATATATTTT.